The 23 T cell receptor beta chains presented below share a single source sample, sequenced in a study of cytomegalovirus exposure and HLA in healthy donors. The PCR made use of 60 Vbeta and 13 Jbeta primers. The assay was immunoSEQ multiplex PCR, and TCRdb's table has in-frame clones only and misses some. Of 110,000 or so clones listed, 75% to 90% are singletons. The sample consisted of PBMCs. All receptors come from a young man in good health and CMV-seropositive.

The V gene is TRBV5-1, the J gene TRBJ2-3; D not certain. This CDR3 is built from 13 residues. Germline-derived CDR1 and CDR2 are SGHRS and YFSETQ. Trimming stripped 0 bases from V and 4 bases from J, with 6 bases between. The DNA for the CDR3 is TGCGCCAGCAGCTTGGAGCCATCAGATACGCAGTATTTT. The encoded protein is CASSLEPSDTQYF.

The V and J genes are TRBV9 and TRBJ1-5, with a possible D match to TRBD1 (5 bases). Trimming stripped 3 bases from V and 5 bases from J, with 15 bases between. Per germline, CDR1 SGDLS and CDR2 YYNGEE. The CDR3 spans 15 residues. CDR3 in amino acids: CASSGGGGFDQPQHF. The DNA for the CDR3 is TGTGCCAGCAGCGGGGGGGGAGGGTTCGATCAGCCCCAGCATTTT.

The chain carries TRBV6-5 and TRBJ2-7; 8 bases are a match to TRBD2. This CDR3 region has 16 residues. The V gene's germline CDR1 is MNHEY and CDR2 SVGAGI. With V trimmed by 2 bases and J by 3 bases, 9 bases remained unmatched. CDR3 coding DNA: TGTGCCAGCAGTTACAGAGCGGGGGCCAGATACTACGAGCAGTACTTC. Translated: CASSYRAGARYYEQYF.

The rearrangement links TRBV5-1 to TRBJ2-1, with TRBD2 matching over 10 bases. Germline V gene sequence: CDR1 SGHRS, CDR2 YFSETQ. The J segment lost 0 bases and the V segment lost 1 base, leaving 10 bases of the junction unmatched. The length of the CDR3 is 19 residues. The CDR3 DNA follows: TGCGCCAGCAGCTTGTTAGGGCTAGCGGGGGCCAGCTCCTACAATGAGCAGTTCTTC. Encoded protein: CASSLLGLAGASSYNEQFF.

This clone was counted between two and nine times. This chain joins TRBV6-1 and TRBJ1-2; tentative D call: TRBD1 (6 bases). Trimming pared 6 bases from V and 8 bases from J, leaving 22 bases between. This CDR3 has 15 residues. CDR1 is MNHNS and CDR2 is SASEGT in the germline V gene. The CDR3 region is CASSAPAGGEGGYTF. For the CDR3, the DNA is TGTGCCAGCAGCGCCCCGGCGGGGGGCGAAGGGGGCTACACCTTC.

This clone was seen a handful of times. The chain combines TRBV6-1 with TRBJ2-2, with 7 bases that match TRBD1. The V segment lost 6 bases and the J segment 2 bases; nucleotides outside the gene matches: 6. Germline V gives CDR1 MNHNS, CDR2 SASEGT. This CDR3 region has 15 residues. Here the CDR3 reads CASRPGTDNTGELFF. CDR3 nucleotides: TGTGCCAGCAGACCCGGGACAGACAACACCGGGGAGCTGTTTTTT.

CDR3 coding DNA: TGCGCCAGCAGCCCCGGGACAGGGTCCACCTACGAGCAGTACTTC. Amino acid sequence: CASSPGTGSTYEQYF. The rearrangement links TRBV5-1 to TRBJ2-7; TRBD1 matches 9 bases. Germline lookup yields CDR1 SGHRS and CDR2 YFSETQ. CDR3 length equals 15 residues. V was pared by 4 bases and J by 2 bases, with 7 bases of the junction left unmatched.

V is TRBV28 and J is TRBJ1-5; 10 nucleotides line up with TRBD1. J gave up 5 bases and V 5 bases, and 9 bases lay outside the gene matches. The germline CDR1 and CDR2 sequences are MDHEN and SYDVKM. The CDR3 runs to 16 residues. CDR3 DNA: TGTGCCAGCAGTAGCCCCGGGACAGGGGAGCATCAGCCCCAGCATTTT. It codes for CASSSPGTGEHQPQHF.

This clone was counted between two and nine times. This chain joins TRBV18 and TRBJ2-3; 7 bases fit TRBD1. Germline lookup yields CDR1 KGHSH and CDR2 LQKENI. CDR3 length: 13 residues. Germline trimming cut 3 bases from V and 4 bases from J; bases unmatched to any gene: 1. The CDR3 nucleotides are TGTGCCAGCTCACCCACAGGGGCAGATACGCAGTATTTT. Its protein is CASSPTGADTQYF.

The CDR3 is CASSPPGQANIQYF. The CDR3 DNA reads as TGTGCCAGCAGCCCCCCGGGACAGGCAAACATTCAGTACTTC. The rearrangement uses TRBV9 and TRBJ2-4, with 8 bases fitting TRBD1. The V gene's germline CDR1 is SGDLS and CDR2 YYNGEE. The V segment lost 4 bases and the J segment 6 bases; nucleotides outside the gene matches: 6. The CDR3 contains 14 residues.

The chain is built from TRBV9 and TRBJ1-1, with 8 bases identical to TRBD1. CDR3 length equals 18 residues. Trimming removed 0 bases from V and 5 bases from J; junction bases left unmatched: 15. Germline V CDR1 and CDR2: SGDLS, YYNGEE. Here the CDR3 DNA reads TGTGCCAGCAGCGTAGTGGGGTCTAACAGGGGGTTGGAAACTGAAGCTTTCTTT. Its translation is CASSVVGSNRGLETEAFF.

The chain couples TRBV6-4 to TRBJ2-5; the match to TRBD2 covers 8 bases. Losses at the gene ends were 4 bases for V and 5 bases for J; bases not matched to a gene: 9. The CDR3 spans 15 residues. Germline V gene lookup returns CDR1 MRHNA and CDR2 SNTAGT. The CDR3 loop is CASSARNGGAETQYF. The CDR3 DNA is TGTGCCAGCAGTGCCCGGAACGGGGGGGCTGAGACCCAGTACTTC.

This clone appeared a few times. V is TRBV6-5 and J is TRBJ1-5; 12 bases line up with TRBD1. The CDR3 consists of 14 residues. Trimming took 5 bases from V and 5 from J; bases not matched to a gene: 1. Germline-derived CDR1 and CDR2 are MNHEY and SVGAGI. CDR3 residues: CASSGTGGYQPQHF. In nucleotides, the CDR3 is TGTGCCAGCAGTGGGACAGGGGGCTATCAGCCCCAGCATTTT.

The chain employs TRBV7-9 and TRBJ1-2; 7 positions agree with TRBD1. This CDR3 comprises 19 residues. Trimming cost V 5 bases and J 6 bases; bases outside gene matches: 24. Germline V CDR1 and CDR2: SEHNR, FQNEAQ (reference sequence). This CDR3 reads CASSKRPRDSLGWNHGYTF. The CDR3, as DNA: TGTGCCAGCAGCAAAAGACCCCGGGACAGCCTAGGTTGGAACCATGGCTACACCTTC. Looking up the rest from reference TRBV7-9 and TRBJ1-2 gives the full variable domain: DTGVSQNPRHKITKRGQNVTFRCDPISEHNRLYWYRQTLGQGPEFLTYFQNEAQLEKSRLLSDRFSAERPKGSFSTLEIQRTEQGDSAMYLCASSKRPRDSLGWNHGYTFGSGTRLTVV.

Remarks on this clone: At one end the junction does not follow the germline gene, possibly because of a read error. The rearrangement uses TRBV6-1 and TRBJ1-5; unclear D gene. Per germline, CDR1 MNHNS and CDR2 SASEGT. The CDR3 is 14 amino acids. The chain's CDR3 is CAGSEERSVQPQHF. CDR3 sequence (DNA): TGTGCCGGCAGTGAAGAGAGGAGTGTCCAGCCCCAGCATTTT.

V gene TRBV7-2 combines with J gene TRBJ1-5, with 8 nucleotides matching TRBD1. The V gene's germline CDR1 is SGHTA and CDR2 FQGNSA. There are 16 residues in the CDR3. V gave up 4 bases and J gave up 4 bases; unmatched junction bases: 9. Here the CDR3 reads CASSSRAGGYNQPQHF. The CDR3 DNA sequence: TGTGCCAGCAGCTCCAGGGCAGGGGGCTATAATCAGCCCCAGCATTTT.

The rearrangement links TRBV19 to TRBJ1-2; TRBD1 might be the D (5 bases). CDR1 is LNHDA and CDR2 is SQIVND in the germline V gene (reference sequence). V was trimmed by 6 bases and J by 2 bases, leaving 19 bases between them. This CDR3 has 16 amino acids. In DNA form, the CDR3 reads TGTGCCAGTAGCCAACCCCGCAGGGAAACAAACTATGGCTACACCTTC. Protein: CASSQPRRETNYGYTF. Based on the CDR3 plus reference TRBV19 and TRBJ1-2, the full variable domain is DGGITQSPKYLFRKEGQNVTLSCEQNLNHDAMYWYRQDPGQGLRLIYYSQIVNDFQKGDIAEGYSVSREKKESFPLTVTSAQKNPTAFYLCASSQPRRETNYGYTFGSGTRLTVV.

The chain recombines TRBV7-2 with TRBJ1-2; perhaps TRBD1 as D (5 bases). CDR3 length: 14 residues. Germline V lookup: CDR1 SGHTA, CDR2 FQGNSA. V gave up 5 bases and J gave up 0 bases, with 10 bases separating them. CDR3 sequence reads: CASSEDIANYGYTF. CDR3 in DNA: TGTGCCAGCAGCGAGGACATCGCTAACTATGGCTACACCTTC.

The chain is built from TRBV6-5 and TRBJ2-5, with D unresolved. The CDR3 consists of 13 residues. Germline values: CDR1 MNHEY, CDR2 SVGAGI. V dropped 4 bases and J dropped 7 bases, with 13 bases sitting between them. The CDR3 sequence is CASSSGFHGTQYF. As DNA, the CDR3 is TGTGCCAGCAGTTCCGGTTTCCATGGGACCCAGTACTTC.

V gene TRBV2 combines with J gene TRBJ2-3, with 10 positions matching TRBD1. Per germline, CDR1 SNHLY and CDR2 FYNNEI. The CDR3 totals 17 residues. J lost 3 bases, V lost 2 bases, and 8 bases had no gene match. CDR3 residues: CASSEMRRDRGTDTQYF. The CDR3 DNA follows: TGTGCCAGCAGTGAAATGAGAAGGGACAGGGGAACAGATACGCAGTATTTT.

This clone was detected only a few times. The rearrangement joins TRBV18 to TRBJ2-1, with 11 bases lining up with TRBD2. The ends lost 3 bases at V and 6 bases at J; junction bases unmatched: 7. CDR1 and CDR2 (germline): KGHSH, LQKENI. The length of the CDR3 is 16 residues. The CDR3 reads CASSPGGTSGLNEQFF. CDR3 in DNA: TGTGCCAGCTCACCGGGGGGGACTAGCGGACTCAATGAGCAGTTCTTC.

The chain combines TRBV9 with TRBJ2-7; the match to TRBD1 covers 10 bases. V lost 3 bases to trimming and J lost 5 bases; unmatched junction nucleotides: 11. The CDR3 covers 16 residues. Germline V lookup: CDR1 SGDLS, CDR2 YYNGEE. CDR3 amino acids: CASSGRSGQGYDEQYF. The CDR3 bases are TGTGCCAGCAGCGGTCGCTCGGGACAGGGGTACGACGAGCAGTACTTC. The entire variable domain, with the rest obtained from reference TRBV9 and TRBJ2-7, is as follows: DSGVTQTPKHLITATGQRVTLRCSPRSGDLSVYWYQQSLDQGLQFLIQYYNGEERAKGNILERFSAQQFPDLHSELNLSSLELGDSALYFCASSGRSGQGYDEQYFGPGTRLTVT.

The count of this clone is one. V and J are TRBV5-6 and TRBJ1-1; a weak D match, TRBD1 (5 bases). This CDR3 contains 15 residues. Germline CDR1 is SGHDT and CDR2 is YYEEEE. The V end was cut by 3 bases, the J end by 2 bases, with 14 bases between. DNA for the CDR3: TGTGCCAGCAGCTCCTTAACAGGACCCAACACTGAAGCTTTCTTT. This encodes CASSSLTGPNTEAFF.